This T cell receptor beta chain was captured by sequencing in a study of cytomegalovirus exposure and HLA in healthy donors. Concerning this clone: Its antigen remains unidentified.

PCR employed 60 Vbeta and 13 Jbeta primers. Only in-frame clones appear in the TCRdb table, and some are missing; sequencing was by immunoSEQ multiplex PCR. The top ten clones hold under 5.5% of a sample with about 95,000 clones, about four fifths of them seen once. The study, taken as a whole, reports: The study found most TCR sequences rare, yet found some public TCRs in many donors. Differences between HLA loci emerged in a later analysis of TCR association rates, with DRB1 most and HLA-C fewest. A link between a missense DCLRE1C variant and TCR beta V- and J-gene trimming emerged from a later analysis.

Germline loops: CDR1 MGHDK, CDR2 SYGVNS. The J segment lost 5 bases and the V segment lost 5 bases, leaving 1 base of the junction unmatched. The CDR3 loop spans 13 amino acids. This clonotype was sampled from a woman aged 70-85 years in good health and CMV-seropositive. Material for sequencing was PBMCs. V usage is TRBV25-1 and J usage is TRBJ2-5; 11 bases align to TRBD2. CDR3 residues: CASSLAGGETQYF. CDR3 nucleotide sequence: TGTGCCAGCAGTTTAGCGGGAGGGGAGACCCAGTACTTC.